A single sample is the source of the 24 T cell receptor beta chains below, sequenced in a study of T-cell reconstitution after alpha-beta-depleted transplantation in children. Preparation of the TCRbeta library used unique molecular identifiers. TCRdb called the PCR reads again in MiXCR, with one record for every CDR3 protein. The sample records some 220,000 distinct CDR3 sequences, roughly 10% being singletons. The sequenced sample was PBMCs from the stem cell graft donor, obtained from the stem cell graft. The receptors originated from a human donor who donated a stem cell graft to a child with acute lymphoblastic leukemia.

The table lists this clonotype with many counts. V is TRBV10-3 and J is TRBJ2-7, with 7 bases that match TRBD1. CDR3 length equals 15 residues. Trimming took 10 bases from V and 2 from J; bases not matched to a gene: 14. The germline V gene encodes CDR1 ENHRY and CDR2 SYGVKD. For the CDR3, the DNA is TGTGCCAGCCTCCCCAGACAGGGTGCGACCTACGAGCAGTACTTC. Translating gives CASLPRQGATYEQYF.

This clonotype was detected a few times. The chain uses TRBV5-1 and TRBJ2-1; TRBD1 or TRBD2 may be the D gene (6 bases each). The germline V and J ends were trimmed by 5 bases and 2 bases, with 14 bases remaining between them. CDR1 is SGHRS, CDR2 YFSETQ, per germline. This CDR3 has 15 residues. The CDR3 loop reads CASREQGTAYNEQFF. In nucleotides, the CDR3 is TGCGCCAGCAGAGAGCAGGGGACTGCCTACAATGAGCAGTTCTTC.

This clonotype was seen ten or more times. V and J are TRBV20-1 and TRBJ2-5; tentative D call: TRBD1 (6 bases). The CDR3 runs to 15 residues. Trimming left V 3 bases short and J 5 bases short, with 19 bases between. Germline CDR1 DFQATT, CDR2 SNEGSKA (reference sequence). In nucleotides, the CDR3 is TGCAGTGCTAGTGAGGACAGCGCTACTCTCGAGACCCAGTACTTC. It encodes CSASEDSATLETQYF.

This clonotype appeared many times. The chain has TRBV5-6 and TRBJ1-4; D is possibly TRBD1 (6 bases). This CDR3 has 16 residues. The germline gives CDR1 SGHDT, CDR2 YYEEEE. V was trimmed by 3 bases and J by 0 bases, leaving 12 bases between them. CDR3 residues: CASSSPRGSTNEKLFF. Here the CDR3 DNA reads TGTGCCAGCAGCTCGCCAAGGGGGTCAACTAATGAAAAACTGTTTTTT. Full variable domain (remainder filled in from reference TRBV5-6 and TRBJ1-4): DAGVTQSPTHLIKTRGQQVTLRCSPKSGHDTVSWYQQALGQGPQFIFQYYEEEERQRGNFPDRFSGHQFPNYSSELNVNALLLGDSALYLCASSSPRGSTNEKLFFGSGTQLSVL.

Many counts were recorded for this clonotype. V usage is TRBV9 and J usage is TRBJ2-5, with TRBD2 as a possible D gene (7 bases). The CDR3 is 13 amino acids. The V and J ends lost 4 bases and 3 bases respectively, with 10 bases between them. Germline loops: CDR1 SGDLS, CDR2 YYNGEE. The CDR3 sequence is CASSIGGEETQYF. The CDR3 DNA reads TGTGCCAGCAGCATAGGGGGGGAAGAGACCCAGTACTTC.

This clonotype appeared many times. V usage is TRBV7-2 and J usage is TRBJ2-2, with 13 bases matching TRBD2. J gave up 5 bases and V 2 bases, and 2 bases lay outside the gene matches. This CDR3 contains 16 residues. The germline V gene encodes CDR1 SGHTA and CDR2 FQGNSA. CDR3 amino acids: CASSLTSGGATGELFF. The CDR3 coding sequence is TGTGCCAGCAGCTTAACTAGCGGGGGGGCTACCGGGGAGCTGTTTTTT.

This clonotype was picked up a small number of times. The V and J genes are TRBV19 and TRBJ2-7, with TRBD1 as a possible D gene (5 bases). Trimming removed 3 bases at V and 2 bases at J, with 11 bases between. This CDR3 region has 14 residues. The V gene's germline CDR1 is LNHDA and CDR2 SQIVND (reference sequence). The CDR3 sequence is CASSIEGAPYEQYF. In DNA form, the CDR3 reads TGTGCCAGTAGTATTGAAGGGGCCCCCTACGAGCAGTACTTC.

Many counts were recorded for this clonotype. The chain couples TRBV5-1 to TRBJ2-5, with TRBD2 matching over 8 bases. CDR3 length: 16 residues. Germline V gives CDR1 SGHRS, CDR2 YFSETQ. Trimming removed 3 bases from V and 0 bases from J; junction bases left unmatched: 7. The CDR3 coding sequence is TGCGCCAGCAGCTCCTCAGGCGGGGGGTACCAAGAGACCCAGTACTTC. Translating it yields CASSSSGGGYQETQYF. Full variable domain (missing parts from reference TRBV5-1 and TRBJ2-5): KAGVTQTPRYLIKTRGQQVTLSCSPISGHRSVSWYQQTPGQGLQFLFEYFSETQRNKGNFPGRFSGRQFSNSRSEMNVSTLELGDSALYLCASSSSGGGYQETQYFGPGTRLLVL.

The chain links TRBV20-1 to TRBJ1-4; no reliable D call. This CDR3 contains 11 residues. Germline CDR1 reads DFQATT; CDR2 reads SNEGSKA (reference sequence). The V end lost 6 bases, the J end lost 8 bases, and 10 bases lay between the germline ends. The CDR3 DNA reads TGCAGTGCGGCGTCGGAGGAAAAACTGTTTTTT. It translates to CSAASEEKLFF.

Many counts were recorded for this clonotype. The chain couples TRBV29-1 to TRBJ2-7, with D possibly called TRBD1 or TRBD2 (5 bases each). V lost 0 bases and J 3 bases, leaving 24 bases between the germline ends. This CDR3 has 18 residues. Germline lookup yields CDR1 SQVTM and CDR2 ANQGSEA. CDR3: CSVEDLLGDGGFGYEQYF. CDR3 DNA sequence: TGCAGCGTTGAAGATCTTTTGGGGGACGGTGGATTTGGCTACGAGCAGTACTTC.

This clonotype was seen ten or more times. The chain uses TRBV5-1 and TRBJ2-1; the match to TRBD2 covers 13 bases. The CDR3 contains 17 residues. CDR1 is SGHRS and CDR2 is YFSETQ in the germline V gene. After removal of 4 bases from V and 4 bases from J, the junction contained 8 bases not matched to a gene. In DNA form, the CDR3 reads TGCGCCAGCAGCCTGGGGACTAGCGGGACAGGGTACAATGAGCAGTTCTTC. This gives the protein CASSLGTSGTGYNEQFF. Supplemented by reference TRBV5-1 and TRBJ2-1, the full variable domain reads KAGVTQTPRYLIKTRGQQVTLSCSPISGHRSVSWYQQTPGQGLQFLFEYFSETQRNKGNFPGRFSGRQFSNSRSEMNVSTLELGDSALYLCASSLGTSGTGYNEQFFGPGTRLTVL.

The CDR3 region is CASGRGQGTEAFF. The DNA for the CDR3 is TGTGCTAGTGGACGAGGACAGGGAACTGAAGCTTTCTTT. The rearrangement uses TRBV12-5 and TRBJ1-1, with 8 bases fitting TRBD1. V was clipped by 6 bases and J by 5 bases; unmatched bases: 5. Germline V CDR1 and CDR2: LGHNT, FRNRAP. The CDR3 is made up of 13 amino acids.

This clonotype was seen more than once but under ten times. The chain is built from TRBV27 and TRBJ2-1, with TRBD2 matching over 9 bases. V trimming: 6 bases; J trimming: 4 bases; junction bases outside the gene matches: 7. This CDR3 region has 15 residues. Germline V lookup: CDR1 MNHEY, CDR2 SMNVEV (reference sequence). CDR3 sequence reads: CASRRRLADYNEQFF. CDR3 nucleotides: TGTGCCAGCAGACGTAGACTAGCGGATTACAATGAGCAGTTCTTC.

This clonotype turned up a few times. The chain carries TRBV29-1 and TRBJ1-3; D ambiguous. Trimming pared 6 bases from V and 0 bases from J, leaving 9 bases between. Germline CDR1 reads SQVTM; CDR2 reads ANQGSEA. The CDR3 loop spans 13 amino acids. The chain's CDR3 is CSVKTNSGNTIYF. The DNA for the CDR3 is TGCAGCGTAAAGACCAACTCTGGAAACACCATATATTTT.

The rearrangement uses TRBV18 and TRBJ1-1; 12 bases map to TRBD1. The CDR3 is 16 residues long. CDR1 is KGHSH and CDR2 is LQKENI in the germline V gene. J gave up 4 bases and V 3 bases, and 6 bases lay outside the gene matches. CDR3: CASSPRDRGLSTEAFF. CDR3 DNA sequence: TGTGCCAGCTCACCCCGGGACAGGGGGCTTTCCACTGAAGCTTTCTTT.

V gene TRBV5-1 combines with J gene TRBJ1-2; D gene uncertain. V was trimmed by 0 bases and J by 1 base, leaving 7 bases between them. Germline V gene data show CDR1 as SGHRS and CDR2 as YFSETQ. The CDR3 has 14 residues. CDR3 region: CASSLEGFNYGYTF. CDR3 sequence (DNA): TGCGCCAGCAGCTTGGAGGGCTTTAACTATGGCTACACCTTC.

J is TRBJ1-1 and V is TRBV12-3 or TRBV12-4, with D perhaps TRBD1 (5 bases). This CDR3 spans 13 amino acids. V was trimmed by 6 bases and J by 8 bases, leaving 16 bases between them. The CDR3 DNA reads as TGTGCCAGCAGGAGTGACAGTGGAGCCGAAGCTTTCTTT. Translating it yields CASRSDSGAEAFF.

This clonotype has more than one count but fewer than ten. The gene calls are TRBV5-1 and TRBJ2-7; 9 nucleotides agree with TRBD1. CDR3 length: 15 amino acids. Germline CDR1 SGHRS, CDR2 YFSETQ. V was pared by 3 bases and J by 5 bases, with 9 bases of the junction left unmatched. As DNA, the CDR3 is TGCGCCAGCAGCTGGGTACAGGGGGCACGCGACGAGCAGTACTTC. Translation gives CASSWVQGARDEQYF.

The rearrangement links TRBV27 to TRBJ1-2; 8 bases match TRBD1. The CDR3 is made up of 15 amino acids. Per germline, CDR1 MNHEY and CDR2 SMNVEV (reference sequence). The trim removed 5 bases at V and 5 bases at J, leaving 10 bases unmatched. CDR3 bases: TGTGCCAGCAGTGGCCGACAGGGGATTGATTATGGCTACACCTTC. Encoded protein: CASSGRQGIDYGYTF.

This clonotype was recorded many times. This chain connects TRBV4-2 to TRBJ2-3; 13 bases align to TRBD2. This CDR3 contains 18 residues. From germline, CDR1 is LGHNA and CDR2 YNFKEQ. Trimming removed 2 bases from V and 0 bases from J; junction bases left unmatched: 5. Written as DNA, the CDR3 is TGTGCCAGCAGCCAACGGACTAGCGGGGGCCCCAGCACAGATACGCAGTATTTT. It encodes CASSQRTSGGPSTDTQYF.

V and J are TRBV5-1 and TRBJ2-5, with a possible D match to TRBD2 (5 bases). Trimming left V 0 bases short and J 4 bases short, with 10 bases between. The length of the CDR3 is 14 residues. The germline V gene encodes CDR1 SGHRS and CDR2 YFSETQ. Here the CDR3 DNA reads TGCGCCAGCAGCTTGGCTGCAGGAGGAGAGACCCAGTACTTC. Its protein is CASSLAAGGETQYF.

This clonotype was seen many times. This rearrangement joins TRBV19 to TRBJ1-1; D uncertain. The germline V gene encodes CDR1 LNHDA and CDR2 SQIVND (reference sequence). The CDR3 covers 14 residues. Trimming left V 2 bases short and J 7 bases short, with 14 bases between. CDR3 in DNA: TGTGCCAGTAGTATATTAGCCGTTGAGAGTGAAGCTTTCTTT. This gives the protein CASSILAVESEAFF.

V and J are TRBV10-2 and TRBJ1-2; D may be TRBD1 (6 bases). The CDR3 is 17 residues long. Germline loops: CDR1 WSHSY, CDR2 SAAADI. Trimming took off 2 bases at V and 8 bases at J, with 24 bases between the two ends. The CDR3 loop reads CASSEPGLGAGQHGYTF. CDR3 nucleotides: TGCGCCAGCAGTGAGCCGGGGCTGGGGGCCGGCCAACACGGCTACACCTTC.

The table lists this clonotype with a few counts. CDR3 amino acids: CASSSRGSGANVLTF. CDR3 DNA sequence: TGCGCCAGCAGCTCCAGGGGATCTGGGGCCAACGTCCTGACTTTC. The V gene is TRBV5-1, the J gene TRBJ2-6, with TRBD1 as a possible D gene (6 bases). This CDR3 comprises 15 residues. Trimming cost V 3 bases and J 1 base, with 8 bases left between them. The germline CDR1 and CDR2 sequences are SGHRS and YFSETQ.